The 10 T cell receptor beta chains listed next were all sequenced from one sample in a study of T cells after yellow fever vaccination. From the 5' RACE reads, TCRdb called clonotypes with MiXCR, one entry per CDR3 protein. The sample comprises roughly 310,000 distinct CDR3 sequences, approximately 9% of which are singletons, and under 20% rests with the top ten. Specimen: PBMCs, collected on the day of the first yellow fever vaccination. Receptors originate from a young man who received the YFV17D yellow fever vaccine.

The chain joins TRBV7-2 to TRBJ2-7; 8 bases align to TRBD1. V lost 4 bases to trimming and J lost 4 bases; unmatched junction nucleotides: 15. From germline, CDR1 is SGHTA and CDR2 FQGNSA. There are 17 residues in the CDR3. DNA for the CDR3: TGTGCCAGCAGCTCCATGTCCCCGGCAGGGGGCGCGTACGAGCAGTACTTC. This sequence encodes CASSSMSPAGGAYEQYF.

This clonotype appeared many times. The V gene is TRBV29-1, the J gene TRBJ2-5, with 13 bases that match TRBD2. With V trimmed by 7 bases and J by 5 bases, 10 bases remained unmatched. This CDR3 has 15 residues. Per germline, CDR1 SQVTM and CDR2 ANQGSEA. The CDR3 DNA reads TGCAGCGGAAATCCCGGGACTAGCGGGGTGGAGACCCAGTACTTC. Protein: CSGNPGTSGVETQYF.

V usage is TRBV30 and J usage is TRBJ1-2, with 7 bases aligning to TRBD1. Germline V gives CDR1 GTSNPN, CDR2 SVGIG (reference sequence). V lost 3 bases, J lost 3 bases, and 4 bases stayed unmatched. The CDR3 contains 13 residues. Here the CDR3 DNA reads TGTGCCTGGAGCCGACAGGGCTACTATGGCTACACCTTC. It is translated as CAWSRQGYYGYTF.

The V call is TRBV7-9, the J call TRBJ2-3, with D tentatively TRBD1 or TRBD2 (6 bases each). This CDR3 has 15 amino acids. The V end was cut by 1 base, the J end by 10 bases, with 18 bases between. CDR1 SEHNR and CDR2 FQNEAQ come from the germline V gene (reference sequence). The DNA of the CDR3 is TGTGCCAGCAGCTTAGTCGGGGGCCCGGGCTGGGCGCAGTATTTT. Residues: CASSLVGGPGWAQYF. The whole variable domain, remainder taken from reference TRBV7-9 and TRBJ2-3, is DTGVSQNPRHKITKRGQNVTFRCDPISEHNRLYWYRQTLGQGPEFLTYFQNEAQLEKSRLLSDRFSAERPKGSFSTLEIQRTEQGDSAMYLCASSLVGGPGWAQYFGPGTRLTVL.

V usage is TRBV6-5 and J usage is TRBJ1-2, with 9 bases that match TRBD1. CDR1 MNHEY and CDR2 SVGAGI come from the germline V gene. Losses at the gene ends were 0 bases for V and 8 bases for J; bases not matched to a gene: 7. This CDR3 is 15 amino acids long. The CDR3 sequence is CASSYSFRDREGYTF. The CDR3 DNA sequence: TGTGCCAGCAGTTACTCCTTCCGGGACAGGGAGGGCTACACCTTC.

This clonotype was seen many times. The gene calls are TRBV5-1 and TRBJ2-7, with TRBD1 identical over 8 bases. Germline CDR1 reads SGHRS; CDR2 reads YFSETQ. The CDR3 loop spans 16 amino acids. Trimming at V came to 2 bases and at J to 0 bases, leaving 7 bases not matched to a gene. The CDR3 bases are TGCGCCAGCAGCTTACTTGGGGACAGGTTCTCCTACGAGCAGTACTTC. Amino acid sequence: CASSLLGDRFSYEQYF.

V gene TRBV20-1 combines with J gene TRBJ2-7, with 8 bases aligning to TRBD1. The V and J ends lost 3 bases and 3 bases, in that order; junction bases with no gene match: 13. CDR1 is DFQATT and CDR2 is SNEGSKA in the germline V gene (reference sequence). The CDR3 is 16 residues long. The CDR3 region has the DNA TGCAGTGCTAGGTTCTTTAAGACAGGGGCTCTCTACGAGCAGTACTTC. Encoded protein: CSARFFKTGALYEQYF.

The chain has TRBV20-1 and TRBJ2-3, with 7 bases matching TRBD2. Germline loops: CDR1 DFQATT, CDR2 SNEGSKA (reference sequence). The CDR3 length is 13 residues. V was pared by 5 bases and J by 3 bases, with 5 bases of the junction left unmatched. The CDR3 loop is CSAPPGGTDTQYF. CDR3 DNA sequence: TGCAGTGCTCCCCCGGGAGGAACAGATACGCAGTATTTT.

This clonotype was seen a handful of times. This chain uses TRBV20-1 with TRBJ2-5; possible D gene TRBD1, 6 bases. The V gene's germline CDR1 is DFQATT and CDR2 SNEGSKA (reference sequence). Trimming shortened V by 1 base and J by 4 bases, and 10 bases separated the two germline ends. The CDR3 has 13 residues. The DNA of the CDR3 is TGCAGTGCTAGAGTCTGGGGGCGAGAGACCCAGTACTTC. Amino acids: CSARVWGRETQYF.

This clonotype was picked up a small number of times. The chain employs TRBV4-3 and TRBJ2-6; no definite D call. This CDR3 is 16 amino acids long. The germline CDR1 and CDR2 sequences are LGHNA and YSLEER. V lost 1 base and J 1 base, leaving 8 bases between the germline ends. CDR3 coding DNA: TGCGCCAGCAGCCAAGTATGGGGATCTGGGGCCAACGTCCTGACTTTC. Its protein is CASSQVWGSGANVLTF.